This T cell receptor beta chain comes out of a study of T cell changes during pregnancy in multiple sclerosis. Profiled with immunoSEQ multiplex PCR; TCRdb holds only in-frame clones, not every one. This table holds roughly 23,000 clones, about 88% found once. This CDR3 region has 16 residues. The germline V gene encodes CDR1 MNHNY and CDR2 SVGAGI (reference sequence). V lost 7 bases to trimming and J lost 0 bases; unmatched junction nucleotides: 5. The TCR comes from a female donor in good health, enrolled as a control in a pregnancy study. The material was CD4+ T cells from peripheral blood mononuclear cells, obtained in the second trimester of pregnancy. The genes are TRBV6-6 and TRBJ2-6; TRBD1 matches 8 bases. CDR3 DNA sequence: TGTGCCAGCACCACCAGGGGGCCCTCTGGGGCCAACGTCCTGACTTTC. It specifies CASTTRGPSGANVLTF.